Presented here are 8 T cell receptor beta chains from one specimen sequenced in a study of T cells after yellow fever vaccination. TCRdb independently ran MiXCR on the 5' RACE reads; one entry per CDR3 protein. The table records roughly 32,000 distinct CDR3 sequences, over 9.5% of them present only once. The sequenced sample was PBMCs, either bulk or a sorted T-cell subset (CD4+, CD8+, memory, or dextramer-sorted; not recorded which), obtained about 2 weeks after the first yellow fever vaccination. These receptors all stem from a man between 18 and 29 years old who received the YFV17D yellow fever vaccine.

This clonotype was found many times. The chain has TRBV5-1 and TRBJ2-6; D gene ambiguous. Trimming took off 5 bases at V and 2 bases at J, with 14 bases between the two ends. The CDR3 length is 16 residues. Germline assignment: CDR1 SGHRS and CDR2 YFSETQ. CDR3: CASRTGRLAGANVLTF. The CDR3 bases are TGCGCCAGCAGGACTGGCAGGCTAGCTGGGGCCAACGTCCTGACTTTC.

In this sample, this clonotype turned up many times. The chain couples TRBV5-1 to TRBJ2-3; possible D gene TRBD2, 6 bases. The germline gives CDR1 SGHRS, CDR2 YFSETQ. V dropped 1 base and J dropped 3 bases, with 12 bases sitting between them. The length of the CDR3 is 15 residues. The CDR3 bases are TGCGCCAGCAGCTTGCGGGGGATCGGGACAGATACGCAGTATTTT. It is translated as CASSLRGIGTDTQYF.

Regarding this clonotype: Just one base apart from a much larger clone, this may be a read error. The chain employs TRBV6-5 and TRBJ2-1; D remains unclear. The CDR3 length is 15 residues. Germline assignment: CDR1 MNHEY and CDR2 SVGAGI. Trimming removed 1 base from V and 5 bases from J, with 12 bases in between. CDR3 sequence reads: CASSYLVGPNNEQFF. The DNA for the CDR3 is TGTGCCAGCAGTTACTTGGTGGGTCCCAACAATGAGCAGTTCTTC.

This clonotype is categorized as medium-sized (0.01 to 0.1%). The chain links TRBV20-1 to TRBJ2-1; TRBD2 matches at 15 bases. The trim removed 6 bases at V and 7 bases at J, leaving 4 bases unmatched. From germline, CDR1 is DFQATT and CDR2 SNEGSKA (reference sequence). The CDR3 has 14 residues. CDR3 loop: CSAGLAGGPNEQFF. The CDR3 bases are TGCAGTGCCGGACTAGCGGGGGGGCCAAATGAGCAGTTCTTC.

There are many counts of this clonotype. This chain links TRBV28 with TRBJ2-5; possibly TRBD1 for D (6 bases). Trimming took 5 bases from V and 5 from J, leaving 27 bases between them. The CDR3 covers 18 residues. Germline lookup yields CDR1 MDHEN and CDR2 SYDVKM. In nucleotides, the CDR3 is TGTGCCAGCAGTCTTTGGGGACAATCAACCCGAGGGTGGGAGACCCAGTACTTC. Protein: CASSLWGQSTRGWETQYF.

This clonotype showed up many times. CDR3 sequence reads: CASSPERGGSYEQYF. In nucleotides, the CDR3 is TGTGCCAGCAGCCCCGAGCGGGGGGGCTCCTACGAGCAGTACTTC. This sequence joins TRBV4-2 and TRBJ2-7; 10 bases map to TRBD2. This CDR3 is 15 amino acids long. The trim removed 4 bases at V and 0 bases at J, leaving 3 bases unmatched. Germline V lookup: CDR1 LGHNA, CDR2 YNFKEQ.

On this clonotype itself: Germline is not matched at one junction end, which may reflect a read error. This sequence joins TRBV7-3 and TRBJ1-5, with TRBD1 as a possible D gene (5 bases). The CDR3 sequence is 14 residues long. CDR1 is SGHTA, CDR2 FQGTGA, per germline. Here the CDR3 reads CASHDSVSNQPRHF. Here the CDR3 DNA reads TGTGCCAGCCACGACAGTGTTAGCAATCAGCCCCGGCATTTT. Drawing the rest from reference TRBV7-3 and TRBJ1-5, the complete variable domain is GAGVSQTPSNKVTEKGKYVELRCDPISGHTALYWYRQSLGQGPEFLIYFQGTGAADDSGLPNDRFFAVRPEGSVSTLKIQRTERGDSAVYLCASHDSVSNQPRHFGDGTRLSIL.

Regarding this clonotype: Just one base apart from a much larger clone, this may be a read error. The rearrangement joins TRBV4-3 to TRBJ1-5; no clear D gene. CDR3 length equals 12 residues. The germline V gene encodes CDR1 LGHNA and CDR2 YSLEER. CDR3 DNA sequence: TGCGCCAGCATCCAAGAGGGTCAGCCCCAGCATTTT. It encodes CASIQEGQPQHF.